What follows are 14 T cell receptor beta chains derived from one specimen sequenced in a study of blood T cell repertoires in COVID-19. This table comes from immunoSEQ multiplex PCR, and its TCRdb copy is limited to in-frame clones, with some not included. The sample holds 140,000 or so clones, 79% seen once. Sequences were obtained from peripheral blood. The origin of the receptors is a woman aged 70 to 79 with COVID-19, enrolled during active disease.

The chain employs TRBV9 and TRBJ2-7, with a weak D call TRBD2 (7 bases). Between the trimmed V and J ends, which lost 4 bases and 2 bases, there was a span of 13 bases. Germline CDR1 and CDR2: SGDLS and YYNGEE. The CDR3 is made up of 14 amino acids. The CDR3 spells CASSLTGTTYEQYF. The CDR3 bases are TGTGCCAGCAGCCTAACAGGGACTACCTACGAGCAGTACTTC.

J is TRBJ2-6 and V is TRBV3-1 (or the pseudogene TRBV3-2), with 7 positions matching TRBD1. V dropped 2 bases and J dropped 0; count of bases not matched to a gene: 10. This CDR3 region has 19 residues. In germline, CDR1 is LGHDT, CDR2 YNNKEL (reference sequence). The CDR3 spells CASSQSRNRGFSGANVLTF. CDR3 nucleotides: TGTGCCAGCAGCCAAAGCAGGAACAGGGGATTCTCTGGGGCCAACGTCCTGACTTTC.

The chain has TRBV7-9 and TRBJ2-2; a weak D match, TRBD1 (6 bases). The CDR3 runs to 19 residues. Germline lookup yields CDR1 SEHNR and CDR2 FQNEAQ (reference sequence). V gave up 5 bases and J gave up 3 bases, with 25 bases separating them. The CDR3 DNA is TGTGCCAGCAGCGACCGGGACATAGCATTACGTGAAGACACCGGGGAGCTGTTTTTT. Translating it yields CASSDRDIALREDTGELFF.

The chain links TRBV6-1 to TRBJ2-1; 7 bases fit TRBD2. The CDR3 runs to 15 residues. V was pared by 2 bases and J by 5 bases, with 6 bases of the junction left unmatched. In germline, CDR1 is MNHNS, CDR2 SASEGT. The DNA of the CDR3 is TGTGCCAGCAGTGAATACCTAGCGGCCCACAATGAGCAGTTCTTC. Translation gives CASSEYLAAHNEQFF.

The V call is TRBV10-3, the J call TRBJ2-4; maybe TRBD1 (5 bases). Germline V gene sequence: CDR1 ENHRY, CDR2 SYGVKD. The CDR3 covers 15 residues. With 2 bases removed from V and 4 bases from J, the gap between germline ends came to 12 bases. CDR3 nucleotide sequence: TGTGCCATCAGTGAGGGGCAGGGCAGTAAAAACATTCAGTACTTC. Translating gives CAISEGQGSKNIQYF.

V usage is TRBV3-1 (or the pseudogene TRBV3-2) and J usage is TRBJ2-3, with 12 bases fitting TRBD1. Germline-derived CDR1 and CDR2 are LGHDT and YNNKEL (reference sequence). The CDR3 is 17 amino acids. The J segment lost 5 bases and the V segment lost 7 bases, leaving 13 bases of the junction unmatched. This CDR3 reads CASIKGKGQGARDTQYF. The CDR3 DNA reads TGTGCCAGCATCAAAGGGAAGGGACAGGGGGCGAGAGATACGCAGTATTTT.

The chain uses TRBV2 and TRBJ1-5, with 11 bases lining up with TRBD1. The CDR3 is 14 residues long. Germline V gene lookup returns CDR1 SNHLY and CDR2 FYNNEI. V shed 4 bases and J 6 bases; nucleotides not matched to a gene: 2. The CDR3 DNA is TGTGCCAGCAGTGGGGGGACAGGGGGTCAGCCCCAGCATTTT. This encodes CASSGGTGGQPQHF.

For the CDR3, the DNA is TGTGCCAGCAGTACGGGACAGGGATCCTACAATGAGCAGTTCTTC. This encodes CASSTGQGSYNEQFF. The chain has TRBV25-1 and TRBJ2-1; 9 positions match TRBD1. The V gene end was trimmed by 5 bases and the J gene end by 1 base; junction bases not matched to a gene: 3. Germline CDR1 and CDR2: MGHDK and SYGVNS. The CDR3 covers 15 residues.

The rearrangement uses TRBV10-3 and TRBJ2-7, with D possibly matching TRBD1 (5 bases). The CDR3 length is 12 residues. Germline-derived CDR1 and CDR2 are ENHRY and SYGVKD. V was pared by 11 bases and J by 5 bases, with 16 bases between. This CDR3 reads CAAQGLDHEQYF. The CDR3 nucleotides read TGTGCCGCGCAGGGTCTAGACCACGAGCAGTACTTC.

This clone was observed once. CDR3 sequence: CASSITGDTEAFF. The CDR3 DNA sequence: TGTGCCAGTAGTATTACGGGGGACACTGAAGCTTTCTTT. The chain uses TRBV19 and TRBJ1-1, with D perhaps TRBD1 (5 bases). The CDR3 runs 13 residues. Trimming left V 3 bases short and J 3 bases short, with 8 bases between. Germline assignment: CDR1 LNHDA and CDR2 SQIVND (reference sequence).

The chain combines TRBV6-2 or TRBV6-3 with TRBJ1-3; D is perhaps TRBD1 (5 bases). The CDR3 is made up of 14 amino acids. CDR1 MNHEY and CDR2 SVGEGT come from the germline V gene. V lost 2 bases and J 4 bases, leaving 9 bases between the germline ends. CDR3 in amino acids: CASSYRGSGNTIYF. CDR3 coding DNA: TGTGCCAGCAGTTACCGGGGGTCCGGAAACACCATATATTTT.

This chain uses TRBV7-3 with TRBJ2-3; tentatively, D is TRBD1 (6 bases). Germline assignment: CDR1 SGHTA and CDR2 FQGTGA. The V end lost 3 bases, the J end lost 3 bases, and 13 bases lay between the germline ends. The CDR3 is 15 residues long. The CDR3: CASSLQGRWTDTQYF. For the CDR3, the DNA is TGTGCCAGCAGCTTGCAGGGGCGTTGGACAGATACGCAGTATTTT.

This clone was seen a single time. CDR3 DNA sequence: TGTGCCAGCAGTTTATACTCCAGGGGGCCCGAGCAGTACTTC. As protein: CASSLYSRGPEQYF. The rearrangement links TRBV28 to TRBJ2-7; 8 bases match TRBD1. This CDR3 region has 14 residues. The V segment lost 1 base and the J segment 6 bases; nucleotides outside the gene matches: 5. The germline V gene encodes CDR1 MDHEN and CDR2 SYDVKM.

This chain joins TRBV6-5 and TRBJ1-3, with 7 bases identical to TRBD1. V dropped 2 bases and J dropped 0; count of bases not matched to a gene: 4. Germline CDR1 and CDR2: MNHEY and SVGAGI. This CDR3 region has 16 residues. The CDR3 sequence is CASSYRQGSSGNTIYF. The CDR3 DNA reads as TGTGCCAGCAGTTACCGACAGGGAAGCTCTGGAAACACCATATATTTT.